This TCR beta chain was obtained from a study of T cell repertoires in cytomegalovirus infection. As for the study in general: Public TCR beta signatures indicated both CMV infection and matching HLA type.

CDR3 length equals 14 residues. In germline, CDR1 is LNHDA, CDR2 SQIVND (reference sequence). Trimming removed 6 bases at V and 5 bases at J, with 16 bases between. One entry per CDR3 protein results from TCRdb running MiXCR on the reads. The sample holds some 300,000 distinct CDR3 sequences, about 9.1% seen once. The receptor's source is a human donor in good health (CMV status not recorded). Some clones in this sample may be carry-over from other donors' samples. Input material: PBMCs. The V gene is TRBV19, the J gene TRBJ2-5; TRBD2 might be the D (6 bases). This CDR3 reads CASRAGSLGETQYF. The CDR3 DNA reads TGTGCCAGTAGGGCCGGGAGTCTGGGGGAGACCCAGTACTTC.